This T cell receptor (beta chain) was retrieved from a study of T cells in Graves' hyperthyroidism and ophthalmopathy. Study-wide context: Blood was drawn when the patient was first diagnosed and still untreated.

This clonotype was counted at least ten times. Its target is not known. Findings and limits, study-wide: The model forecast ophthalmopathy, anticipating it by a median about 6.5 months before onset. Most thyroid clonotypes that were expanded above 0.001 also turned up in blood.

Graves' hyperthyroidism showing no ophthalmopathy progression within 18 months was considered stable. The CDR3 extends over 13 amino acids. Germline lookup yields CDR1 SGHTA and CDR2 FQGNSA. The V gene lost 9 bases and the J gene lost 0 bases, with 9 bases spanning the gap. Authors of the study amplified TCR beta CDR3 regions from RNA transcripts. RT-PCR in the first round (using the HTBI primer set) targeted the TCR CDR3. One entry per CDR3 protein results from TCRdb running MiXCR on the multiplex PCR reads. The repertoire holds a few hundred thousand distinct CDR3 sequences, with 15% to 18% as singletons.

The gene calls are TRBV7-2 and TRBJ1-3; D is uncertain. Source material: blood. The receptor was isolated from a woman aged 25 to 45 with Graves' hyperthyroidism. The CDR3 protein is CASHRSSGNTIYF. The CDR3, as DNA: TGTGCCAGTCATAGAAGCTCTGGAAACACCATATATTTT.